A single T cell receptor (beta chain) is shown here with its context. What it binds is unknown. This specimen comes from a study of CD4 T cells in relation to SARS-CoV-2 and coronaviruses. At the level of the study: After 10 to 11 days of antigen culture, PBMC TCR beta CDR3s were sequenced.

Data came from immunoSEQ multiplex PCR; TCRdb stores just in-frame clones and leaves some out. The sample lists some 21,000 clones, about three quarters occurring once. Unexposed donor CD4+ T cells date from about 2010-2018, before the COVID-19 pandemic. CD4+ T cells were isolated from the cells after around 10 days of culture. Unexposed-donor CD4+ T cells were probed with SARS-CoV-2 S/N and four cold-coronavirus spikes, cells permitting. Cultures held about 2 million PBMCs per well with roughly 10 IU/ml IL-2. The CDR3 spans 14 residues. CDR1 and CDR2 (germline): SGDLS, YYNGEE. V was trimmed by 2 bases and J by 5 bases, leaving 13 bases between them.

The material sequenced was CD4+ T cells from PBMCs, cultured in vitro. This sequence originates from a human donor in good health. The V and J genes are TRBV9 and TRBJ2-5; D uncertain. CDR3 DNA: TGTGCCAGCAGCGTCTCGGTGGGTTGGGAGACCCAGTACTTC. Its translation: CASSVSVGWETQYF.